The 26 T cell receptor beta chains below were found in one sample sequenced in a study of identical twins. In TCRdb, the 5' RACE reads were re-called with MiXCR into one record per CDR3 protein. The repertoire holds about 470,000 distinct CDR3 sequences, 24% seen once, with about 2.7% in the top ten. This sample was shared with a second study, whose subject was T cells expressing NK-cell markers.

Source material: CD4+ T cells sorted from blood. Receptor source: a woman younger than 30 in good health.

The V and J genes are TRBV4-2 and TRBJ2-5; perhaps TRBD1 as D (6 bases). The CDR3 has 15 residues. CDR1 and CDR2 (germline): LGHNA, YNFKEQ. Trimming took 4 bases from V and 0 from J, leaving 12 bases between them. DNA for the CDR3: TGTGCCAGCAGCCCCGCGGACAGAAACCAAGAGACCCAGTACTTC. This translates into CASSPADRNQETQYF.

This clonotype was seen a few times. The chain recombines TRBV5-1 with TRBJ2-7, with D tentatively TRBD2 (6 bases). V was clipped by 4 bases and J by 2 bases, with 10 bases between them. The CDR3 has 13 residues. The germline CDR1 and CDR2 sequences are SGHRS and YFSETQ. CDR3 in DNA: TGCGCCAGCAGCGGGGACTGGCCCTACGAGCAGTACTTC. As protein: CASSGDWPYEQYF.

V is TRBV12-3 or TRBV12-4 and J is TRBJ1-5, with D unresolved. V lost 1 base to trimming and J lost 2 bases, with 6 bases between them. The CDR3 sequence is 14 residues long. The CDR3 here is CASSLGWGNQPQHF. The CDR3 nucleotides read TGTGCCAGCAGTTTAGGTTGGGGCAATCAGCCCCAGCATTTT.

The chain employs TRBV7-9 and TRBJ2-3; D may correspond to TRBD1 or TRBD2 (6 bases each). Germline V gene data show CDR1 as SEHNR and CDR2 as FQNEAQ (reference sequence). The CDR3 runs to 17 residues. V was cut by 5 bases and J by 4 bases, with 22 bases left in between. The CDR3 spells CASSRSGGLAKADTQYF. The DNA for the CDR3 is TGTGCCAGCAGCCGCTCTGGGGGGCTAGCGAAGGCAGATACGCAGTATTTT.

This clonotype has only a few counts. The chain employs TRBV12-3 or TRBV12-4 and TRBJ2-3, with D possibly matching TRBD2 (6 bases). Between the trimmed V and J ends, which lost 6 bases and 0 bases, there was a span of 10 bases. CDR3 length equals 14 residues. The CDR3 loop reads CASRRGASTDTQYF. The CDR3 DNA reads TGTGCCAGCAGGCGGGGAGCTAGCACAGATACGCAGTATTTT.

The rearrangement uses TRBV12-3 or TRBV12-4 and TRBJ1-3; D is uncertain. This CDR3 region has 19 residues. V lost 6 bases and J lost 0, with 24 bases in between. The DNA for the CDR3 is TGTGCCAGCAGATATAGACTACACCCTATTCCCCTCTCTGGAAACACCATATATTTT. It yields the protein CASRYRLHPIPLSGNTIYF.

V usage is TRBV7-3 and J usage is TRBJ2-3; the D gene could be TRBD1 or TRBD2 (5 bases each). Germline assignment: CDR1 SGHTA and CDR2 FQGTGA. CDR3 length: 15 amino acids. V lost 2 bases and J lost 2, with 11 bases in between. Here the CDR3 DNA reads TGTGCCAGCAGCTTAGAGCGAGGGGACACAGATACGCAGTATTTT. As protein: CASSLERGDTDTQYF.

The chain couples TRBV10-2 to TRBJ2-1, with D tentatively TRBD1 (5 bases). Germline V CDR1 and CDR2: WSHSY, SAAADI. CDR3 length equals 14 residues. V was cut by 7 bases and J by 6 bases, with 16 bases left in between. This CDR3 is CASTRQSLGNEQFF. Written as DNA, the CDR3 is TGCGCCAGCACGAGACAGTCTCTTGGCAATGAGCAGTTCTTC.

This chain uses TRBV10-1 with TRBJ2-7, with 9 bases aligning to TRBD1. The V segment lost 0 bases and the J segment 3 bases; nucleotides outside the gene matches: 0. CDR1 and CDR2 from the germline V gene are WNHNN and SYGVQD (reference sequence). This CDR3 has 14 residues. This CDR3 is CASSESGQGYEQYF. Written as DNA, the CDR3 is TGCGCCAGCAGTGAGTCGGGACAGGGCTACGAGCAGTACTTC.

The CDR3 loop is CASASGGLDTQYF. DNA of the CDR3: TGTGCCAGCGCTAGCGGGGGGTTAGATACGCAGTATTTT. V and J are TRBV11-2 and TRBJ2-3, with 11 nucleotides matching TRBD2. The trim removed 8 bases at V and 5 bases at J, leaving 3 bases unmatched. Germline CDR1 is SGHAT and CDR2 is FQNNGV. The CDR3 has 13 residues.

In this sample, this clonotype turned up a few times. J is TRBJ2-3 and V is TRBV7-9, with D tentatively TRBD1 (6 bases). Per germline, CDR1 SEHNR and CDR2 FQNEAQ (reference sequence). Deletions cut 3 bases from V and 0 bases from J, with 13 bases between. The CDR3 extends over 16 amino acids. CDR3 residues: CASSLIEGVSTDTQYF. CDR3 nucleotide sequence: TGTGCCAGCAGCTTGATTGAGGGGGTTAGCACAGATACGCAGTATTTT.

This clonotype was counted only a few times. The CDR3, as DNA: TGCGCCAGCAGCTCGGGGACTAGCGGGAGGGCCGGGGAGACCCAGTACTTC. Amino acids: CASSSGTSGRAGETQYF. The rearrangement links TRBV5-1 to TRBJ2-5; 16 positions agree with TRBD2. V lost 3 bases and J lost 5; bases outside the gene matches: 7. In germline, CDR1 is SGHRS, CDR2 YFSETQ. CDR3 length: 17 residues.

This chain connects TRBV20-1 to TRBJ1-6; no clear D gene. The germline V and J ends were trimmed by 0 bases and 2 bases, with 8 bases remaining between them. Germline V CDR1 and CDR2: DFQATT, SNEGSKA (reference sequence). The CDR3 sequence is 15 residues long. The CDR3, as DNA: TGCAGTGCTAGAGAGCCGGGAACCTATAATTCACCCCTCCACTTT. Translated, it gives CSAREPGTYNSPLHF.

This clonotype has a handful of counts. This chain uses TRBV10-2 with TRBJ2-7; a possible D gene is TRBD2 (6 bases). From germline, CDR1 is WSHSY and CDR2 SAAADI. The CDR3 is made up of 13 amino acids. The ends were cut back, 8 bases at V and 1 base at J, with 12 bases in the middle. The CDR3 DNA reads TGCGCCAGCCGAAGCGGGCCTTCCTACGAGCAGTACTTC. As protein: CASRSGPSYEQYF.

The CDR3 nucleotides are TGTGCCAGCAGCTTGGAGAGGACGGAAAGCTCCTACAATGAGCAGTTCTTC. Its protein product is CASSLERTESSYNEQFF. The gene calls are TRBV5-6 and TRBJ2-1; D is ambiguous. V lost 0 bases, J lost 0 bases, and 13 bases lay in between. The CDR3 loop spans 17 amino acids. Germline-derived CDR1 and CDR2 are SGHDT and YYEEEE. The whole variable domain, filled in from reference TRBV5-6 and TRBJ2-1, reads DAGVTQSPTHLIKTRGQQVTLRCSPKSGHDTVSWYQQALGQGPQFIFQYYEEEERQRGNFPDRFSGHQFPNYSSELNVNALLLGDSALYLCASSLERTESSYNEQFFGPGTRLTVL.

The genes are TRBV7-9 and TRBJ2-1; 7 nucleotides line up with TRBD2. The CDR3 is 16 residues long. The germline gives CDR1 SEHNR, CDR2 FQNEAQ (reference sequence). J lost 4 bases, V lost 2 bases, and 8 bases had no gene match. The CDR3 coding sequence is TGTGCCAGCAGCTTACGGCTAGCGGACCTATACAATGAGCAGTTCTTC. Residues: CASSLRLADLYNEQFF.

This clonotype was seen at least ten times. The genes are TRBV12-3 or TRBV12-4 and TRBJ1-1, with D unresolved. This CDR3 comprises 14 residues. V was clipped by 3 bases and J by 10 bases, with 18 bases between them. The CDR3 loop is CASSLRGGSPGAFF. DNA of the CDR3: TGTGCCAGCAGTTTGCGGGGAGGTTCACCCGGAGCTTTCTTT.

This clonotype appeared a few times. As DNA, the CDR3 is TGTGCCAGCAGCTTAATCGAGACCAGGCACAATGAGCAGTTCTTC. Its translation is CASSLIETRHNEQFF. The V gene is TRBV7-6, the J gene TRBJ2-1, with unresolved D. Germline V gene sequence: CDR1 SGHVS, CDR2 FNYEAQ. The ends were cut back, 2 bases at V and 5 bases at J, with 13 bases in the middle. The CDR3 is made up of 15 amino acids.

The chain recombines TRBV20-1 with TRBJ2-5, with 8 bases matching TRBD2. CDR3 length equals 14 residues. Germline values: CDR1 DFQATT, CDR2 SNEGSKA (reference sequence). V gave up 4 bases and J gave up 4 bases; unmatched junction bases: 8. The CDR3: CSAKSGSGGETQYF. The DNA of the CDR3 is TGCAGTGCTAAGAGCGGGAGTGGAGGAGAGACCCAGTACTTC.

The table lists this clonotype with many counts. This chain links TRBV12-3 or TRBV12-4 with TRBJ1-2; D gene ambiguous. The CDR3 has 12 residues. Deletions cut 4 bases from V and 7 bases from J, with 10 bases between. CDR3 in amino acids: CASSSHLGGYTF. CDR3 sequence (DNA): TGTGCCAGCAGTTCCCACCTCGGTGGCTACACCTTC.

The V gene is TRBV9, the J gene TRBJ1-3, with D uncertain. Trimming pared 0 bases from V and 0 bases from J, leaving 13 bases between. The CDR3 contains 17 residues. Germline values: CDR1 SGDLS, CDR2 YYNGEE. CDR3 bases: TGTGCCAGCAGCGTAGACCGTCAGATACCCTCTGGAAACACCATATATTTT. Translated, it gives CASSVDRQIPSGNTIYF.

This clonotype was recorded at least ten times. This chain joins TRBV18 and TRBJ2-5, with D unclear. The CDR3 runs to 13 residues. V lost 8 bases to trimming and J lost 4 bases, with 14 bases between them. CDR1 and CDR2 from the germline V gene are KGHSH and LQKENI. The DNA for the CDR3 is TGTGCCAGCCGGGTGGGCGCAGGAGAGACCCAGTACTTC. It yields the protein CASRVGAGETQYF.

This clonotype was counted between two and nine times. The chain carries TRBV2 and TRBJ2-1, with TRBD1 identical over 10 bases. The V segment lost 0 bases and the J segment 4 bases; nucleotides outside the gene matches: 6. CDR1 and CDR2 from the germline V gene are SNHLY and FYNNEI. CDR3 length: 17 residues. The CDR3 is CASSEAIGTGAYNEQFF. The CDR3 bases are TGTGCCAGCAGTGAAGCGATCGGGACAGGGGCTTACAATGAGCAGTTCTTC. Variable domain in full (rest from reference TRBV2 and TRBJ2-1): EPEVTQTPSHQVTQMGQEVILRCVPISNHLYFYWYRQILGQKVEFLVSFYNNEISEKSEIFDDQFSVERPDGSNFTLKIRSTKLEDSAMYFCASSEAIGTGAYNEQFFGPGTRLTVL.

The chain carries TRBV7-9 and TRBJ1-1; D uncertain. V lost 4 bases, J lost 4 bases, and 10 bases lay in between. The CDR3 consists of 13 residues. Per the germline V gene, CDR1 is SEHNR and CDR2 is FQNEAQ (reference sequence). The CDR3 spells CASSSQAGTEAFF. The CDR3 nucleotides are TGTGCCAGCAGCTCCCAGGCGGGCACTGAAGCTTTCTTT.

A few counts support this clonotype. This chain joins TRBV7-2 and TRBJ2-3; D is uncertain. The ends were cut back, 4 bases at V and 5 bases at J, with 10 bases in the middle. CDR1 and CDR2 from the germline V gene are SGHTA and FQGNSA. CDR3 length: 13 residues. Here the CDR3 reads CASSSAPEDTQYF. The DNA of the CDR3 is TGTGCCAGCAGCTCGGCCCCCGAAGATACGCAGTATTTT.

This sequence joins TRBV10-1 and TRBJ2-2; 7 nucleotides agree with TRBD2. The CDR3 has 17 amino acids. The V and J ends lost 4 bases and 7 bases, in that order; junction bases with no gene match: 15. Germline V gene lookup returns CDR1 WNHNN and CDR2 SYGVQD (reference sequence). The CDR3 sequence: CASSAGSGAGRHGELFF. The DNA for the CDR3 is TGCGCCAGCAGTGCCGGGTCGGGAGCGGGACGGCACGGGGAGCTGTTTTTT.